Each of the 24 T cell receptor beta chains below was sequenced from the same sample in a study of shared clonotypes between healthy human individuals. Sequencing used immunoSEQ multiplex PCR; TCRdb keeps in-frame clones, though not all of them. This repertoire shows about 510,000 clones, roughly 85% found once; its top ten account for roughly an eighth. The material sequenced was PBMCs. The receptors were sampled from a woman between 40 and 50 years old in good health. Some clones in this sample may be carry-over from other donors' samples.

This clone was seen a few times. This rearrangement joins TRBV28 to TRBJ2-2; D is undetermined. Germline V gene lookup returns CDR1 MDHEN and CDR2 SYDVKM. The V end was cut by 7 bases, the J end by 4 bases, with 10 bases between. This CDR3 is built from 13 residues. The CDR3 nucleotides are TGTGCCAGCATCTCTAGGTCCACCGGGGAGCTGTTTTTT. This encodes CASISRSTGELFF.

The genes are TRBV7-2 and TRBJ2-1; no reliable D call. Germline CDR1 is SGHTA and CDR2 is FQGNSA. Trimming stripped 3 bases from V and 2 bases from J, with 8 bases between. The CDR3 sequence is 14 residues long. For the CDR3, the DNA is TGTGCCAGCAGCTTCTACCCCCCCTACAATGAGCAGTTCTTC. Amino acid sequence: CASSFYPPYNEQFF. Supplemented by reference TRBV7-2 and TRBJ2-1, the full variable domain reads GAGVSQSPSNKVTEKGKDVELRCDPISGHTALYWYRQSLGQGLEFLIYFQGNSAPDKSGLPSDRFSAERTGGSVSTLTIQRTQQEDSAVYLCASSFYPPYNEQFFGPGTRLTVL.

This clone was seen a handful of times. This chain uses TRBV5-4 with TRBJ2-4; D might be TRBD1 (5 bases). The CDR3 loop spans 14 amino acids. Germline CDR1 is SGHNT and CDR2 is YYREEE (reference sequence). Between the trimmed V and J ends, which lost 1 base and 6 bases, there was a span of 11 bases. The CDR3 reads CASSLWGLGNIQYF. CDR3 nucleotides: TGTGCCAGCAGCTTGTGGGGCTTGGGAAACATTCAGTACTTC. Full variable domain (rest looked up from reference TRBV5-4 and TRBJ2-4): ETGVTQSPTHLIKTRGQQVTLRCSSQSGHNTVSWYQQALGQGPQFIFQYYREEENGRGNFPPRFSGLQFPNYSSELNVNALELDDSALYLCASSLWGLGNIQYFGAGTRLSVL.

The chain carries TRBV11-2 and TRBJ1-2; D is possibly TRBD1 (6 bases). The V gene lost 5 bases and the J gene lost 4 bases, with 20 bases spanning the gap. The CDR3 has 16 residues. The germline V gene encodes CDR1 SGHAT and CDR2 FQNNGV. In DNA, the CDR3 is TGTGCCAGCAGCCCGTGGGGCAGGGGCAGGGGCTATGGCTACACCTTC. Residues: CASSPWGRGRGYGYTF.

V gene TRBV14 combines with J gene TRBJ2-1, with D possibly matching TRBD2 (6 bases). This CDR3 is built from 13 residues. CDR1 and CDR2 (germline): SGHDN, FVKESK. V lost 6 bases and J 14 bases, leaving 20 bases between the germline ends. CDR3: CASSGREFGRKFF. The DNA of the CDR3 is TGTGCCAGCAGTGGCAGGGAGTTTGGGAGGAAGTTCTTC.

The chain is built from TRBV9 and TRBJ2-4; D unresolved. CDR3 size: 14 residues. Germline V lookup: CDR1 SGDLS, CDR2 YYNGEE. V was trimmed by 3 bases and J by 0 bases, leaving 7 bases between them. CDR3 amino acids: CASSGALAKNIQYF. DNA for the CDR3: TGTGCCAGCAGCGGGGCCCTAGCCAAAAACATTCAGTACTTC.

This chain uses TRBV27 with TRBJ1-1; TRBD1 is a possible D gene (6 bases). The CDR3 is made up of 15 amino acids. V lost 0 bases to trimming and J lost 4 bases, with 12 bases between them. The germline V gene encodes CDR1 MNHEY and CDR2 SMNVEV (reference sequence). The chain's CDR3 is CASSLSSGRGTEAFF. In nucleotides, the CDR3 is TGTGCCAGCAGTTTATCGTCGGGCAGGGGCACTGAAGCTTTCTTT.

The V and J genes are TRBV7-9 and TRBJ2-4, with D hard to call. V was clipped by 5 bases and J by 0 bases, with 14 bases between them. CDR3 length equals 16 residues. From germline, CDR1 is SEHNR and CDR2 FQNEAQ (reference sequence). In DNA, the CDR3 is TGTGCCAGCAGCCCCATAGCTGTCACAGCCAAAAACATTCAGTACTTC. It translates to CASSPIAVTAKNIQYF.

Points on this clone: One end of the junction fails to match germline, which may point to a read error. This CDR3 is also generated by other DNA sequences in the sample. The chain joins TRBV6-5 to TRBJ2-5; D is unclear. Per germline, CDR1 MNHEY and CDR2 SVGAGI. The CDR3 covers 11 residues. The CDR3 coding sequence is TGTGCCAGCAGTTACCAGGAGACCCAGTACTTC. It is translated as CASSYQETQYF.

The rearrangement links TRBV19 to TRBJ2-1; D gene ambiguous. V lost 3 bases and J lost 0, with 9 bases in between. CDR1 LNHDA and CDR2 SQIVND come from the germline V gene (reference sequence). This CDR3 contains 15 residues. The CDR3 loop is CASSIYTRSYNEQFF. The CDR3 coding sequence is TGTGCCAGTAGTATTTACACACGCTCCTACAATGAGCAGTTCTTC.

This chain connects TRBV29-1 to TRBJ1-2; no definite D call. Trimming took off 0 bases at V and 0 bases at J, with 11 bases between the two ends. Looked up from germline, CDR1 is SQVTM and CDR2 is ANQGSEA. CDR3 size: 15 residues. The CDR3 spells CSVEDHMRPNYGYTF. CDR3 coding DNA: TGCAGCGTTGAAGATCATATGCGACCTAACTATGGCTACACCTTC.

Concerning this clone: A read error may explain this, as a much larger clone is one base away. Different DNA sequences within this sample yield the same CDR3. V and J are TRBV5-4 and TRBJ1-4; D unclear. CDR1 and CDR2 (germline): SGHNT, YYREEE (reference sequence). This CDR3 comprises 14 residues. Trimming removed 0 bases from V and 5 bases from J, with 8 bases in between. CDR3 DNA: TGTGCCAGCAGCTTGGCGGGTCGGAATGAAAAACTGTTTTTT. It translates to CASSLAGRNEKLFF.

The rearrangement links TRBV5-6 to TRBJ2-7; TRBD2 aligns across 7 bases. The CDR3 has 16 amino acids. The germline V gene encodes CDR1 SGHDT and CDR2 YYEEEE. V lost 0 bases to trimming and J lost 3 bases; unmatched junction nucleotides: 9. Written as DNA, the CDR3 is TGTGCCAGCAGCTTGGTCCTGAGAGGGAGGGGCTACGAGCAGTACTTC. Residues: CASSLVLRGRGYEQYF.

CDR3 loop: CASSQRQLPDYEQYF. The CDR3 DNA sequence: TGCGCCAGCAGCCAAAGACAGTTACCAGACTACGAGCAGTACTTC. The rearrangement joins TRBV4-1 to TRBJ2-7, with D perhaps TRBD1 (5 bases). This CDR3 comprises 15 residues. V was trimmed by 2 bases and J by 3 bases, leaving 14 bases between them. Germline lookup yields CDR1 MGHRA and CDR2 YSYEKL.

This chain uses TRBV11-2 with TRBJ1-6; D might be TRBD1 (5 bases). This CDR3 has 17 residues. Per the germline V gene, CDR1 is SGHAT and CDR2 is FQNNGV. V was pared by 5 bases and J by 0 bases, with 14 bases between. The CDR3 region is CASSPGTPSSYNSPLHF. The CDR3 bases are TGTGCCAGCAGCCCCGGGACGCCAAGCTCCTATAATTCACCCCTCCACTTT.

V gene TRBV6-5 combines with J gene TRBJ1-1; a weak D match, TRBD1 (6 bases). Germline CDR1 is MNHEY and CDR2 is SVGAGI. V was shortened by 2 bases and J by 0 bases, with 10 bases between the two germline ends. CDR3 length equals 15 residues. This chain's CDR3 is CASSYGQFMNTEAFF. The CDR3 DNA reads as TGTGCCAGCAGTTACGGACAGTTTATGAACACTGAAGCTTTCTTT.

The rearrangement uses TRBV30 and TRBJ1-2, with D possibly TRBD1 on 5 matching bases. In germline, CDR1 is GTSNPN, CDR2 SVGIG (reference sequence). This CDR3 is 14 amino acids long. V lost 2 bases to trimming and J lost 7 bases, with 17 bases between them. The CDR3 loop is CAWSHSPGFGGYTF. In DNA, the CDR3 is TGTGCCTGGAGTCACTCTCCAGGGTTTGGTGGCTACACCTTC.

The J gene is TRBJ2-7, the V gene TRBV7-8, with D possibly TRBD2 on 6 matching bases. Germline V gene data show CDR1 as SGHVS and CDR2 as FQNEAQ. Trimming left V 1 base short and J 2 bases short, with 12 bases between. The CDR3 is 15 amino acids. This CDR3 is CASSLGVGRTYEQYF. In nucleotides, the CDR3 is TGTGCCAGCAGCTTAGGAGTTGGGAGGACCTACGAGCAGTACTTC.

V gene TRBV19 combines with J gene TRBJ1-5; D call uncertain. Germline values: CDR1 LNHDA, CDR2 SQIVND (reference sequence). Trimming stripped 2 bases from V and 0 bases from J, with 8 bases between. CDR3 length: 15 residues. The CDR3 sequence is CASSIQPNSNQPQHF. The CDR3 nucleotides read TGTGCCAGTAGTATACAACCTAATAGCAATCAGCCCCAGCATTTT.

The J gene is TRBJ2-7, the V gene TRBV27; D is possibly TRBD1 (5 bases). The V gene's germline CDR1 is MNHEY and CDR2 SMNVEV (reference sequence). CDR3 length: 12 residues. The V gene lost 5 bases and the J gene lost 6 bases, with 11 bases spanning the gap. In nucleotides, the CDR3 is TGTGCCAGCAGTGCCCAGGGCAGCGAGCAGTACTTC. Amino acids: CASSAQGSEQYF.

This clone came up once. The chain employs TRBV6-1 and TRBJ2-2, with TRBD2 identical over 7 bases. This CDR3 region has 16 residues. Germline CDR1 reads MNHNS; CDR2 reads SASEGT. V was clipped by 2 bases and J by 4 bases; unmatched bases: 7. Written as DNA, the CDR3 is TGTGCCAGCAGTGAACTGGCGCTAGCGGTCACCGGGGAGCTGTTTTTT. Translation gives CASSELALAVTGELFF.

This sequence joins TRBV19 and TRBJ2-3, with D possibly TRBD2 on 6 matching bases. This CDR3 comprises 16 residues. Trimming left V 5 bases short and J 4 bases short, with 19 bases between. Looked up from germline, CDR1 is LNHDA and CDR2 is SQIVND (reference sequence). As DNA, the CDR3 is TGTGCCAGTAGTCGGAGGGACTCCATGCGGCCAGATACGCAGTATTTT. Protein sequence: CASSRRDSMRPDTQYF.

The chain is built from TRBV10-2 and TRBJ2-3; weak D call: TRBD2 (6 bases). Deletions cut 0 bases from V and 4 bases from J, with 14 bases between. This CDR3 is 16 amino acids long. Germline V lookup: CDR1 WSHSY, CDR2 SAAADI. CDR3 loop: CASSESFGSGPDTQYF. CDR3 coding DNA: TGCGCCAGCAGTGAGTCGTTCGGGAGTGGGCCAGATACGCAGTATTTT.

The rearrangement uses TRBV4-1 and TRBJ1-2, with 9 bases identical to TRBD1. The CDR3 extends over 16 amino acids. After removal of 1 base from V and 4 bases from J, the junction contained 7 bases not matched to a gene. The germline gives CDR1 MGHRA, CDR2 YSYEKL. The CDR3: CASSQGAQGAGYGYTF. CDR3 bases: TGCGCCAGCAGCCAAGGGGCACAGGGGGCTGGCTATGGCTACACCTTC.